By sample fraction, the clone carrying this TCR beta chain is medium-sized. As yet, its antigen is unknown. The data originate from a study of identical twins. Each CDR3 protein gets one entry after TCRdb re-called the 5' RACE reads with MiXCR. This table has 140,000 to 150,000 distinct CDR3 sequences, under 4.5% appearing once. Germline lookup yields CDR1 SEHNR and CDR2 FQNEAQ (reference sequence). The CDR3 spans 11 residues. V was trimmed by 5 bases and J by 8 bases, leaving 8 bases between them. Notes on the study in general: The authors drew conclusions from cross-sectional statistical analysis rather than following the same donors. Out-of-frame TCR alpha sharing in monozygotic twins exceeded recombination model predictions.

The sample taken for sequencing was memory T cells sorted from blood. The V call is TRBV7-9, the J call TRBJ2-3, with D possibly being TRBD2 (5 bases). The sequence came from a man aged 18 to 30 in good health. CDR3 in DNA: TGTGCCAGCAGCCCCAGCGGTACGCAGTATTTT. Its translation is CASSPSGTQYF.